Listed here are 13 T cell receptor beta chains from one sample, sequenced in a study of shared clonotypes between healthy human individuals. This table comes from immunoSEQ multiplex PCR, and its TCRdb copy is limited to in-frame clones, with some not included. This sample has approximately 180,000 clones; around 93% occur once, and the top ten carry around 0.067%. The specimen sequenced was naive CD4+ T cells sorted from blood. Subset defined: CD45RA+ positively selected. The receptors originated from a woman in her 30s in good health.

This sequence joins TRBV28 and TRBJ1-5, with 8 bases matching TRBD1. The germline V gene encodes CDR1 MDHEN and CDR2 SYDVKM. J was trimmed by 2 bases and V by 10 bases; bases with no gene match: 7. The CDR3 is made up of 14 amino acids. In DNA, the CDR3 is TGTGCCACCCAAAACAGGGGGGGCAATCAGCCCCAGCATTTT. It yields the protein CATQNRGGNQPQHF.

The V gene is TRBV10-3, the J gene TRBJ2-4, with D tentatively TRBD2 (5 bases). V lost 3 bases to trimming and J lost 2 bases, with 8 bases between them. The CDR3 is made up of 14 amino acids. CDR1 ENHRY and CDR2 SYGVKD come from the germline V gene. DNA for the CDR3: TGTGCCATCAGTGATTCGGGGTCCAAAAACATTCAGTACTTC. This translates into CAISDSGSKNIQYF.

The V gene is TRBV10-3, the J gene TRBJ2-5; the D gene is possibly TRBD1 (5 bases). The germline V gene has CDR1 ENHRY and CDR2 SYGVKD. V was trimmed by 11 bases and J by 4 bases, leaving 11 bases between them. This CDR3 comprises 11 residues. CDR3 residues: CASGNPETQYF. Here the CDR3 DNA reads TGTGCCTCAGGGAATCCAGAGACCCAGTACTTC.

The rearrangement links TRBV27 to TRBJ2-7; 8 bases fit TRBD1. The J segment lost 1 base and the V segment lost 7 bases, leaving 9 bases of the junction unmatched. Germline V gene sequence: CDR1 MNHEY, CDR2 SMNVEV (reference sequence). The CDR3 runs to 15 residues. The chain's CDR3 is CASKTQGATSYEQYF. CDR3 nucleotide sequence: TGTGCCAGCAAAACGCAGGGGGCAACTTCCTACGAGCAGTACTTC.

This clone occurred once. The genes are TRBV18 and TRBJ2-7, with 8 bases lining up with TRBD1. Looked up from germline, CDR1 is KGHSH and CDR2 is LQKENI. CDR3 length: 14 residues. The V segment lost 5 bases and the J segment 2 bases; nucleotides outside the gene matches: 5. CDR3 bases: TGTGCCAGCTCAGATGGACAGGGCGCCTACGAGCAGTACTTC. Translating gives CASSDGQGAYEQYF.

This sequence joins TRBV30 and TRBJ2-5; 8 nucleotides align to TRBD2. The DNA matches TRBJ2-7 better at its end, which makes the J call doubtful. The V gene's germline CDR1 is GTSNPN and CDR2 SVGIG (reference sequence). This CDR3 spans 15 amino acids. CDR3 DNA sequence: TGTGCCTGGAGTGAAGGGGGTAGCGGGGTCTACGAGCAGTACTTC. Its protein is CAWSEGGSGVYEQYF.

The CDR3 bases are TGTGCCAGCAGCCAAGGGGGACTCCTACAGTACTTC. Its translation: CASSQGGLLQYF. This chain connects TRBV14 to TRBJ2-7, with D perhaps matching TRBD2 (6 bases). Trimming shortened V by 1 base and J by 10 bases, and 11 bases separated the two germline ends. The germline CDR1 and CDR2 sequences are SGHDN and FVKESK. There are 12 residues in the CDR3.

V and J are TRBV6-5 and TRBJ2-7; the match to TRBD1 covers 11 bases. The CDR3 has 15 residues. Per germline, CDR1 MNHEY and CDR2 SVGAGI. V gave up 6 bases and J gave up 4 bases; unmatched junction bases: 8. The CDR3 reads CASRKPGQGGYEQYF. DNA of the CDR3: TGTGCCAGCAGGAAACCGGGACAGGGGGGTTACGAGCAGTACTTC.

This clone was observed a single time. V and J are TRBV29-1 and TRBJ2-7, with 9 bases matching TRBD1. The CDR3 loop spans 15 amino acids. The germline CDR1 and CDR2 sequences are SQVTM and ANQGSEA. The V gene end was trimmed by 6 bases and the J gene end by 6 bases; junction bases not matched to a gene: 15. The CDR3 reads CSVHTGTGIFLEQYF. The CDR3 bases are TGCAGCGTGCACACTGGGACAGGGATATTCCTCGAGCAGTACTTC.

Only one count was recorded for this clone. The chain couples TRBV14 to TRBJ2-6; weak D call: TRBD2 (6 bases). Germline-derived CDR1 and CDR2 are SGHDN and FVKESK. V lost 3 bases and J 2 bases, leaving 8 bases between the germline ends. This CDR3 region has 15 residues. The CDR3 bases are TGTGCCAGCAGCCAGGGGGAGGCTGGGGCCAACGTCCTGACTTTC. This gives the protein CASSQGEAGANVLTF.

The V and J genes are TRBV18 and TRBJ2-5; 7 bases fit TRBD2. The J call may not be correct, given that the DNA end is closer to TRBJ2-7. Per germline, CDR1 KGHSH and CDR2 LQKENI. The CDR3 consists of 16 residues. The DNA for the CDR3 is TGTGCCAGCTCACCCCCCGGTCGGGAGGCGAAATACGAGCAGTACTTC. It codes for CASSPPGREAKYEQYF.

Only a few counts were recorded for this clone. This rearrangement joins TRBV7-9 to TRBJ2-7, with a weak D call TRBD1 (6 bases). The CDR3 spans 13 residues. Trimming took off 5 bases at V and 3 bases at J, with 11 bases between the two ends. Germline V gives CDR1 SEHNR, CDR2 FQNEAQ (reference sequence). CDR3 sequence: CASSPDSLYEQYF. CDR3 in DNA: TGTGCCAGCAGCCCGGACAGCCTCTACGAGCAGTACTTC.

The V call is TRBV19, the J call TRBJ1-2; D is uncertain. This CDR3 has 15 amino acids. Germline V lookup: CDR1 LNHDA, CDR2 SQIVND (reference sequence). Trimming shortened V by 4 bases and J by 0 bases, and 12 bases separated the two germline ends. CDR3 sequence reads: CASSRIGSSNYGYTF. The CDR3 bases are TGTGCCAGTAGTAGAATCGGCAGCTCTAACTATGGCTACACCTTC.